These T cell receptor beta chains were read from a single sample in a study of tumor and adjacent non-tumor tissue in lung cancer. TCRdb processed the multiplex PCR reads anew with MiXCR; each CDR3 protein has one entry. The sample holds 60,000 to 80,000 distinct CDR3 sequences, approximately 71% seen once. The specimen was distant non-tumor lung tissue. These receptors were taken from a woman aged 45-65 years with non-small cell lung cancer. Both conserved end residues are part of each CDR3.

len	v_gene	j_gene	CDR3aa
13	TRBV29-1	TRBJ2-7	CSDVGQHSYEQYF
14	TRBV28	TRBJ2-2	CASIGSPGTGELFF
14	TRBV6-5	TRBJ1-1	CASSRDTVNTEAFF
17	TRBV4-1	TRBJ2-5	CASSQDGRGGERETQYF
16	TRBV28	TRBJ2-1	CASSRQDRGLKNEQFF
13	TRBV4-2	TRBJ2-3	CVSSPDFTDTQYF
15	TRBV28	TRBJ2-3	CASIAGGSHTDRQYF
16	TRBV10-3	TRBJ2-6	CAISRGVLSGANVLIF
17	TRBV7-9	TRBJ1-5	CASSLSIDWPSNQPQHF
14	TRBV4-3	TRBJ2-5	CASSQDKALDTQYF
12	TRBV29-1	TRBJ2-5	CSAIRLGETQYF
12	TRBV20-1	TRBJ2-7	CSASGQRYEQYF
13	TRBV6-1	TRBJ2-7	CASLRDTTNEQYF
15	TRBV11-2	TRBJ1-5	CASSLAGRGNYPQHF
15	TRBV11-2	TRBJ2-7	CACSSKTGRTYEQYF
15	TRBV11-2	TRBJ2-5	CASSSMLQGGETQYF
18	TRBV6-5	TRBJ1-5	CTSSSRAAGQNSNQPQPF
13	TRBV29-1	TRBJ1-1	CSGRTGAGSEAFF
13	TRBV20-1	TRBJ1-2	CSALREGAYGYTF
17	TRBV11-2	TRBJ2-3	CASSLPPGLPTSDTQYF
16	TRBV12-3/TRBV12-4	TRBJ2-2	CVNSPRTGGCTGELFF
12	TRBV20-1	TRBJ1-1	CSASYPRAKAFF